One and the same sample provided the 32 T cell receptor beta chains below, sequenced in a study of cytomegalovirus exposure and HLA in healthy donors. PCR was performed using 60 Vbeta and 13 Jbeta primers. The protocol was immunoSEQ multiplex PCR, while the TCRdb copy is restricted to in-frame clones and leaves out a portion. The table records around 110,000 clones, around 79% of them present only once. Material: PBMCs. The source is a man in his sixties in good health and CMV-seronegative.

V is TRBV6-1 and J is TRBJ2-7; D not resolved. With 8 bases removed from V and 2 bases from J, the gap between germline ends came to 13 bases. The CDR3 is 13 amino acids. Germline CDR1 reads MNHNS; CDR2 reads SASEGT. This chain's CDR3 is CASAEPYTYEQYV. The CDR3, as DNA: TGTGCCAGCGCGGAGCCGTATACCTACGAGCAGTACGTC.

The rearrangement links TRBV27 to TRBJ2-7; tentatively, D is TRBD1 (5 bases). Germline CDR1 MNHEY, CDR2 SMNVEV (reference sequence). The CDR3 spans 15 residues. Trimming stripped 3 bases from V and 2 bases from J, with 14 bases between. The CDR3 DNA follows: TGTGCCAGCAGTTTGGGGCAGGGTGGTCCCTACGAGCAGTACTTC. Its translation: CASSLGQGGPYEQYF.

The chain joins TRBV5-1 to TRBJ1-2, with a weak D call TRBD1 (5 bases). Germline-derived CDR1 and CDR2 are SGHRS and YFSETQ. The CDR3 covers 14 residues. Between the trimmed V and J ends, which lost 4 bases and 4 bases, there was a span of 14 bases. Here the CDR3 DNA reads TGCGCCAGCAGCCAGTCTGGACACAGCTATGGCTACACCTTC. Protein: CASSQSGHSYGYTF.

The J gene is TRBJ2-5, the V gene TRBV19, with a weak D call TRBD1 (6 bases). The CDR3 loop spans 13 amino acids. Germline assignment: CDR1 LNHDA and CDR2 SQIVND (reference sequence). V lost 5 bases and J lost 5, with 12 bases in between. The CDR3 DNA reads TGTGCCAGTAGTCTACAGGGCGTCGAGACCCAGTACTTC. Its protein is CASSLQGVETQYF.

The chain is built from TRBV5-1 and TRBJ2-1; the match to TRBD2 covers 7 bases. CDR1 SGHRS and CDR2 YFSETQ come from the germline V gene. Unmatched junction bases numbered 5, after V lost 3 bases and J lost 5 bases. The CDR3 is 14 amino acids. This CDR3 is CASSSGGGNNEQFF. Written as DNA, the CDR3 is TGCGCCAGCAGCTCCGGGGGAGGGAACAATGAGCAGTTCTTC.

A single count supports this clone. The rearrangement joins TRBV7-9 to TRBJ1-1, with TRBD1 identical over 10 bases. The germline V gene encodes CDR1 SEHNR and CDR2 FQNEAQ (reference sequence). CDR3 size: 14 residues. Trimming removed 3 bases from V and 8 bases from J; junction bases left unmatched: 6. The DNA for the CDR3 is TGTGCCAGCAGCTTTCCGGGACAGGGGACCGAAGCTTTCTTT. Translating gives CASSFPGQGTEAFF.

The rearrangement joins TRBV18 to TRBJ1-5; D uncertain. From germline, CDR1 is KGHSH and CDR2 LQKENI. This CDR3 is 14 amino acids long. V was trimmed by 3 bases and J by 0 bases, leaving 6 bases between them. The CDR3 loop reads CASSPQRSNQPQHF. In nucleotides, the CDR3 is TGTGCCAGCTCACCTCAGCGTAGCAATCAGCCCCAGCATTTT.

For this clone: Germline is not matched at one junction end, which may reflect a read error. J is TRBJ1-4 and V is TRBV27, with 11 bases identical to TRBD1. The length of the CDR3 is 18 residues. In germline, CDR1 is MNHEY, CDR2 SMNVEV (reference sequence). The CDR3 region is CASGLFGTGGTGNEKLFF. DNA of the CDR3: TGTGCCAGCGGTTTATTTGGGACAGGGGGAACTGGTAATGAAAAACTGTTTTTT.

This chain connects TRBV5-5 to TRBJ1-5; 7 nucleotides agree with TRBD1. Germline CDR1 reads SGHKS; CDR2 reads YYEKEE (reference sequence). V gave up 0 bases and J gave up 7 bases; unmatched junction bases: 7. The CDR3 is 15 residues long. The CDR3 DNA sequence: TGTGCCAGCAGCTTGGCCGGACAGGAGGTGCAGCCCCAGCATTTT. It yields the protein CASSLAGQEVQPQHF. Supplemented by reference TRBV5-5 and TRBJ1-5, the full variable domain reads DAGVTQSPTHLIKTRGQQVTLRCSPISGHKSVSWYQQVLGQGPQFIFQYYEKEERGRGNFPDRFSARQFPNYSSELNVNALLLGDSALYLCASSLAGQEVQPQHFGDGTRLSIL.

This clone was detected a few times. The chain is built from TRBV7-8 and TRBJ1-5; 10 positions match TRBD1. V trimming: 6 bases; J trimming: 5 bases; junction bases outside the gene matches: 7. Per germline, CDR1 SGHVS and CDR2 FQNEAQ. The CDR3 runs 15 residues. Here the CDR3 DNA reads TGTGCCAGCAGAATGGGGACAGGGGTCCATCAGCCCCAGCATTTT. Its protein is CASRMGTGVHQPQHF.

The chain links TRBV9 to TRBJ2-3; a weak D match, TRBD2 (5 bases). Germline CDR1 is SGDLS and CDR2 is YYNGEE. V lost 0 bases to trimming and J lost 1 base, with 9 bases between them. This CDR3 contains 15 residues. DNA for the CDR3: TGTGCCAGCAGCGTAGGTGGACTTCGCACAGATACGCAGTATTTT. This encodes CASSVGGLRTDTQYF.

CDR3 DNA sequence: TGTGCCAGCAGTGAACTAGTCCAGGGCAACGTGAAGAGCAATCAGCCCCAGCATTTT. It is translated as CASSELVQGNVKSNQPQHF. The V and J genes are TRBV6-1 and TRBJ1-5; weak D call: TRBD1 (5 bases). This CDR3 comprises 19 residues. V was pared by 2 bases and J by 1 base, with 21 bases between. Germline V gene lookup returns CDR1 MNHNS and CDR2 SASEGT.

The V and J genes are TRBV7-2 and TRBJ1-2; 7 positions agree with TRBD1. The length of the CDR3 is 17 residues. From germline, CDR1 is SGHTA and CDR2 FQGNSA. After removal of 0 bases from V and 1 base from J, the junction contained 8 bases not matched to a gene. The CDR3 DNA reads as TGTGCCAGCAGCTTAGCATTGGTACAGGGGATTAACTATGGCTACACCTTC. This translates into CASSLALVQGINYGYTF.

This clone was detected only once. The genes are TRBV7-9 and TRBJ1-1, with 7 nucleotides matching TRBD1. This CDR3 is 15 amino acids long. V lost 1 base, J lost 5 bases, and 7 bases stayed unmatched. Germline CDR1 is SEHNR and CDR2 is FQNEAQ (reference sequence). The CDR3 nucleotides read TGTGCCAGCAGCTTAGGGGGCAGGGGGTGGACTGAAGCTTTCTTT. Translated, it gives CASSLGGRGWTEAFF.

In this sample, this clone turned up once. The CDR3 DNA reads TGCGCCAGCAGCCTGGTCCCGGTTCAGGGGGGAGGCTACACCTTC. As protein: CASSLVPVQGGGYTF. The chain is built from TRBV5-1 and TRBJ1-2, with TRBD1 matching 7 bases. With 4 bases clipped from V and 8 bases from J, the junction kept 14 bases outside the gene matches. Per germline, CDR1 SGHRS and CDR2 YFSETQ. This CDR3 is 15 amino acids long.

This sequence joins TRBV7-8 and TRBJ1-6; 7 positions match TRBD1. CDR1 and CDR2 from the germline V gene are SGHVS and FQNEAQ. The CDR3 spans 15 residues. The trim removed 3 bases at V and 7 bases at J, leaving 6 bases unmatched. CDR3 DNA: TGTGCCAGCAGCTTGACAGGGATGGGGAATTCACCCCTCCACTTT. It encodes CASSLTGMGNSPLHF.

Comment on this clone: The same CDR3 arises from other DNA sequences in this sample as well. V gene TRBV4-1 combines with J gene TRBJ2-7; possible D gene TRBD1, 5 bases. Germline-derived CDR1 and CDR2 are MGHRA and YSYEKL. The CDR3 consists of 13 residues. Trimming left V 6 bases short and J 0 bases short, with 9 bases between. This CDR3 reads CASRPDNSYEQYF. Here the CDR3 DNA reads TGCGCCAGCAGGCCGGACAACTCCTACGAGCAGTACTTC.

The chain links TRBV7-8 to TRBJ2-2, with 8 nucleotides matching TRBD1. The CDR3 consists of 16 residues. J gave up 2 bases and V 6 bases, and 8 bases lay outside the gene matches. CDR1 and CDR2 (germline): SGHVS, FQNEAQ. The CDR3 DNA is TGTGCCAGCAGTACGGGACAGGCACTAAACACCGGGGAGCTGTTTTTT. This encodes CASSTGQALNTGELFF.

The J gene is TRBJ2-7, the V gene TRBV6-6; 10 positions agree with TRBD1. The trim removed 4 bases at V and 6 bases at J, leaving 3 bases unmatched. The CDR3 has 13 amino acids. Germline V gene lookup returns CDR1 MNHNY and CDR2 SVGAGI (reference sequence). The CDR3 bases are TGTGCCAGCAGTTTGACAGGGGGCGGCGAGCAGTACGTC. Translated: CASSLTGGGEQYV.

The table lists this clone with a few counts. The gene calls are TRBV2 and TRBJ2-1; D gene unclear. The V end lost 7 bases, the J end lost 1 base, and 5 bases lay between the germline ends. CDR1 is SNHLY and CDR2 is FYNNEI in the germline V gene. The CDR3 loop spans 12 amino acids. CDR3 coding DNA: TGTGCCAGCACTCGGTCCTACAATGAGCAGTTCTTC. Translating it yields CASTRSYNEQFF.

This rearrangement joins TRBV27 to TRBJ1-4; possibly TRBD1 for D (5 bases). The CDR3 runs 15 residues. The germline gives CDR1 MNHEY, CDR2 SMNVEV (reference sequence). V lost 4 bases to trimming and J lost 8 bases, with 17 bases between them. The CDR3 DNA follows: TGTGCCAGCAGTTCCGCCAGGGTCGGTGGCGAAAAACTGTTTTTT. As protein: CASSSARVGGEKLFF.

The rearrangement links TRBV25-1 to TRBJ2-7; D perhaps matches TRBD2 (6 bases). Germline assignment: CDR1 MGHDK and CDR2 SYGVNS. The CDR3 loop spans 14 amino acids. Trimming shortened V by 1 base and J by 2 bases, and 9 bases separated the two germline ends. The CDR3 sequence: CASSEFGGPYEQYF. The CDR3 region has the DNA TGTGCCAGCAGTGAATTCGGAGGGCCCTACGAGCAGTACTTC.

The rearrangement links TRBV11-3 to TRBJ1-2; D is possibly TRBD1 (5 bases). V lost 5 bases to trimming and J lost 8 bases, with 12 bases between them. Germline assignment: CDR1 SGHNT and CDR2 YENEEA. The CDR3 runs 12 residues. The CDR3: CASSPREGGYTF. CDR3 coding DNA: TGTGCCAGCAGCCCCCGGGAGGGGGGCTACACCTTC.

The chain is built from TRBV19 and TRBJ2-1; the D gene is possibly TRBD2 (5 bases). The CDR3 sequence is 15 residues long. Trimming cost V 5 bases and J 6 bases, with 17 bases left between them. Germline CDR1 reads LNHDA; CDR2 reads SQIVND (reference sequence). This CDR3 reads CASSPRRSGSNEQFF. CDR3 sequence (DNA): TGTGCCAGTAGTCCCCGCCGAAGTGGGAGCAATGAGCAGTTCTTC.

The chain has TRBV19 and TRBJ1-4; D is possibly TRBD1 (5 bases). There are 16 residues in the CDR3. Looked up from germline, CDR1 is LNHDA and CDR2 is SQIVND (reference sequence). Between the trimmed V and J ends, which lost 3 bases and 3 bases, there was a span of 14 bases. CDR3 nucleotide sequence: TGTGCCAGTAGTATCGGTTCAGGGCCCGCTAATGAAAAACTGTTTTTT. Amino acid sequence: CASSIGSGPANEKLFF.

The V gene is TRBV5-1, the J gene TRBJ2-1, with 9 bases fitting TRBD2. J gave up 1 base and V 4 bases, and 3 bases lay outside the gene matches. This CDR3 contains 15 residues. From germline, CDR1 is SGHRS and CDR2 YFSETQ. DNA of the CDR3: TGCGCCAGCAGCCCTAGCGGGGAGTCCTACAATGAGCAGTTCTTC. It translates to CASSPSGESYNEQFF.

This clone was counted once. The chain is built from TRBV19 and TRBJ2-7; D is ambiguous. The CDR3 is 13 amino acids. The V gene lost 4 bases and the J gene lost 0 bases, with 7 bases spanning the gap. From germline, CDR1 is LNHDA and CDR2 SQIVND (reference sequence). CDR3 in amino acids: CASSRSGSYEQYF. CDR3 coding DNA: TGTGCCAGTAGTAGATCCGGCTCCTACGAGCAGTACTTC.

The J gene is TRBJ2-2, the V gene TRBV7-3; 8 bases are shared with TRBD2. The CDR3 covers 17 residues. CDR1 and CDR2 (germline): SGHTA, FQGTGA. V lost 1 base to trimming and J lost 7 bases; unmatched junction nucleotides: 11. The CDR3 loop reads CASSLSAGIAGGGELFF. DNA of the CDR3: TGTGCCAGCAGCTTAAGCGCAGGGATCGCGGGGGGCGGGGAGCTGTTTTTT.

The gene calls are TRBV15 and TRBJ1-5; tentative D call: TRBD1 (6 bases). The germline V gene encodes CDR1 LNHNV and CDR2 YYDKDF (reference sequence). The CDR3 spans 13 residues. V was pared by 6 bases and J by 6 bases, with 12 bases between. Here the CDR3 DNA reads TGTGCCACCAGTCCGGGACATAGTCAGCCCCAGCATTTT. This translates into CATSPGHSQPQHF.

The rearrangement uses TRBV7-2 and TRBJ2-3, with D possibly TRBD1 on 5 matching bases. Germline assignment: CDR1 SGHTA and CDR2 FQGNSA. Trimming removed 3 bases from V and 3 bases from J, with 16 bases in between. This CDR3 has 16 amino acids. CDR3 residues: CASSLQGGSGTDTQYF. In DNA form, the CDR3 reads TGTGCCAGCAGCTTGCAGGGTGGAAGTGGAACAGATACGCAGTATTTT. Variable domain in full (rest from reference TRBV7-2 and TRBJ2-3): GAGVSQSPSNKVTEKGKDVELRCDPISGHTALYWYRQSLGQGLEFLIYFQGNSAPDKSGLPSDRFSAERTGGSVSTLTIQRTQQEDSAVYLCASSLQGGSGTDTQYFGPGTRLTVL.

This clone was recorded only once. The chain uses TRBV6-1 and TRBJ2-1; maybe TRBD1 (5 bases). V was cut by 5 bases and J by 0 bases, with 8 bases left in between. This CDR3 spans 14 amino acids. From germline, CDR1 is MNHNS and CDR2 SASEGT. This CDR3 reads CASSQGDSYNEQFF. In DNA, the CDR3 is TGTGCCAGCAGTCAGGGTGACTCCTACAATGAGCAGTTCTTC.

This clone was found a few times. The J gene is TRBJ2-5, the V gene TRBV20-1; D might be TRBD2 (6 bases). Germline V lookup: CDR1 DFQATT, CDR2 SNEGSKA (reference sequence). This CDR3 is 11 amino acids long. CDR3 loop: CSAQRAETQYF. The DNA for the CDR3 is TGCAGCGCCCAGCGGGCGGAGACCCAGTACTTC.